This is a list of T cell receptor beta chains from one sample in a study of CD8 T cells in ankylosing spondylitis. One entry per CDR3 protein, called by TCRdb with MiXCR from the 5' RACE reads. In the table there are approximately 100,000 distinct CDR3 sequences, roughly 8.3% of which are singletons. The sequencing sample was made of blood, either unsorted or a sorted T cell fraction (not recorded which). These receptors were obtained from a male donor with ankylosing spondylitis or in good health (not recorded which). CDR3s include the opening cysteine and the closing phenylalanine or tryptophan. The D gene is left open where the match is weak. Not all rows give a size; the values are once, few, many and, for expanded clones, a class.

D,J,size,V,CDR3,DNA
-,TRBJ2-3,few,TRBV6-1,CASSGDSTDTQYF,TGTGCCAGCAGTGGGGACAGCACAGATACGCAGTATTTT
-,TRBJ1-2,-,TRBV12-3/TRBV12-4,CASSLRTAYGYTF,TGTGCCAGCAGTTTAAGGACAGCCTATGGCTACACCTTC
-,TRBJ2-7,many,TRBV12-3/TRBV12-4,CASSRPFYEQYF,TGTGCCAGCAGTCGACCGTTCTACGAGCAGTACTTC
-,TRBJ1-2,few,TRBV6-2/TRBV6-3,CASSSDRDGYTF,TGTGCCAGCAGTTCGGACAGAGATGGCTACACCTTC
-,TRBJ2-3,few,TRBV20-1,CSARDQDGTQYF,TGCAGTGCTAGAGATCAGGACGGTACGCAGTATTTT
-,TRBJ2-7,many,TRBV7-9,CASSLVSGPYEQYF,TGTGCCAGCAGCTTAGTGAGCGGCCCCTACGAGCAGTACTTC
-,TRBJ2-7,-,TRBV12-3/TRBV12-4,CASSDQSYEQYF,TGTGCCAGCAGTGACCAGTCCTACGAGCAGTACTTC
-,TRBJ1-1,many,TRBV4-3,CASSLELNTEAFF,TGCGCCAGCAGCCTCGAGTTGAACACTGAAGCTTTCTTT
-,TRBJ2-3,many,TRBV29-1,CSVEMDFAQYF,TGCAGCGTTGAAATGGATTTCGCGCAGTATTTT
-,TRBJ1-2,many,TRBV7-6,CASSPRQLGGYTF,TGTGCCAGCAGCCCAAGACAGTTAGGTGGCTACACCTTC
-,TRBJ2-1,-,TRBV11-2,CASSLSASGQGTSNEQFF,TGTGCCAGCAGCTTAAGTGCTTCCGGACAGGGGACTAGCAATGAGCAGTTCTTC
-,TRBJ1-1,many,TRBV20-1,CSARPPGRLLSNTEAFF,TGCAGTGCTAGACCCCCCGGCAGGCTCCTTTCAAACACTGAAGCTTTCTTT
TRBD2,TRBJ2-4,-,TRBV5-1,CASSRTTSGSENIQYF,TGCGCCAGCAGCCGAACGACTAGCGGGAGTGAAAACATTCAGTACTTC
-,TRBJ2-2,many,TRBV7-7,CASSFALTGELFF,TGTGCTAGCAGCTTTGCTCTGACCGGGGAGCTGTTTTTT
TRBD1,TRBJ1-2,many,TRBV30,CAWSGRGTDGYGYTF,TGTGCCTGGAGTGGCCGCGGGACAGACGGATATGGCTACACCTTC
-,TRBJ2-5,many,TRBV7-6,CASSLVWRDQETQYF,TGTGCCAGCAGCTTAGTCTGGCGGGATCAAGAGACCCAGTACTTC
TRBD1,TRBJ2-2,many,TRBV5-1,CASSLRLPGQTNTGELFF,TGCGCCAGCAGCTTGCGGTTGCCGGGACAGACGAACACCGGGGAGCTGTTTTTT
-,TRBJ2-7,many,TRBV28,CASSFHEQYF,TGTGCCAGCAGTTTCCACGAGCAGTACTTC